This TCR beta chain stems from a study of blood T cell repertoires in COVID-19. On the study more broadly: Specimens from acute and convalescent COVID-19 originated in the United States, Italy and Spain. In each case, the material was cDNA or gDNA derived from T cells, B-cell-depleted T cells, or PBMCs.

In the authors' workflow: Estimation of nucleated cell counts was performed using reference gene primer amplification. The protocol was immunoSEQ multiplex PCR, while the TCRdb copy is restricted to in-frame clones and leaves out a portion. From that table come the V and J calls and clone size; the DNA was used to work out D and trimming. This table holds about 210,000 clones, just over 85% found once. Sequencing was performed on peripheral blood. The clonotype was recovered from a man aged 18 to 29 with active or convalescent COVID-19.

The CDR3 loop is CASSLRANYEQYF. The CDR3 DNA is TGTGCCAGCAGCTTGAGGGCGAACTACGAGCAGTACTTC. J is TRBJ2-7 and V is TRBV7-9; tentatively, D is TRBD2 (5 bases). The CDR3 is made up of 13 amino acids. The V and J ends lost 3 bases and 3 bases respectively, with 9 bases between them. CDR1 is SEHNR, CDR2 FQNEAQ, per germline (reference sequence).